The 17 T cell receptor beta chains below were found in one sample sequenced in a study of neurological immune-mediated disorders. TCRdb reprocessed the 5' RACE reads with MiXCR, giving one entry per CDR3 protein. The table shows about 55,000 distinct CDR3 sequences, with about 3.8% occurring only once. Sequenced sample: PBMCs. The receptors were gathered from a man aged 55-75 years with multiple sclerosis.

There are many counts of this clonotype. V usage is TRBV20-1 and J usage is TRBJ2-3, with D tentatively TRBD2 (5 bases). This CDR3 comprises 14 residues. CDR1 and CDR2 (germline): DFQATT, SNEGSKA (reference sequence). V lost 6 bases and J 3 bases, leaving 16 bases between the germline ends. The CDR3 protein is CSAKGRDRTDTQYF. The CDR3 region has the DNA TGCAGTGCGAAGGGCCGGGATCGGACAGATACGCAGTATTTT.

This clonotype was counted many times. V and J are TRBV7-2 and TRBJ2-7; 7 nucleotides agree with TRBD1. The CDR3 consists of 14 residues. Germline CDR1 SGHTA, CDR2 FQGNSA. The V segment lost 1 base and the J segment 3 bases; nucleotides outside the gene matches: 3. In nucleotides, the CDR3 is TGTGCCAGCAGCTTAGTGGCAGGGGGCTACGAGCAGTACTTC. Translated, it gives CASSLVAGGYEQYF. Complete variable domain (other parts from reference TRBV7-2 and TRBJ2-7): GAGVSQSPSNKVTEKGKDVELRCDPISGHTALYWYRQSLGQGLEFLIYFQGNSAPDKSGLPSDRFSAERTGGSVSTLTIQRTQQEDSAVYLCASSLVAGGYEQYFGPGTRLTVT.

This clonotype was seen repeatedly, ten times or more. The chain joins TRBV5-4 to TRBJ2-3; 10 nucleotides line up with TRBD1. The germline V gene encodes CDR1 SGHNT and CDR2 YYREEE (reference sequence). V lost 5 bases to trimming and J lost 7 bases; unmatched junction nucleotides: 13. This CDR3 has 16 residues. This CDR3 is CASRSGGQGPLNTQYF. For the CDR3, the DNA is TGTGCCAGCAGAAGCGGGGGACAGGGGCCACTGAATACGCAGTATTTT.

There are a few counts of this clonotype. The V call is TRBV20-1, the J call TRBJ2-7, with D perhaps TRBD1 (6 bases). The CDR3 has 13 residues. The germline gives CDR1 DFQATT, CDR2 SNEGSKA (reference sequence). V gave up 2 bases and J gave up 6 bases, with 14 bases separating them. The CDR3 region has the DNA TGCAGTGCTAGACCCCCACAGGGAGCCGAGCAGTACTTC. This translates into CSARPPQGAEQYF.

This clonotype was picked up many times. This rearrangement joins TRBV7-2 to TRBJ2-2, with D tentatively TRBD2 (5 bases). With 4 bases removed from V and 4 bases from J, the gap between germline ends came to 13 bases. This CDR3 region has 15 residues. Germline-derived CDR1 and CDR2 are SGHTA and FQGNSA. The CDR3 sequence is CASSWEPRGTGELFF. CDR3 nucleotides: TGTGCCAGCAGCTGGGAGCCACGTGGCACCGGGGAGCTGTTTTTT. Full variable domain (rest looked up from reference TRBV7-2 and TRBJ2-2): GAGVSQSPSNKVTEKGKDVELRCDPISGHTALYWYRQSLGQGLEFLIYFQGNSAPDKSGLPSDRFSAERTGGSVSTLTIQRTQQEDSAVYLCASSWEPRGTGELFFGEGSRLTVL.

This clonotype came up many times. The CDR3: CASSVRRDTQYF. CDR3 nucleotides: TGTGCCAGCAGCGTTAGGCGGGATACGCAGTATTTT. The chain carries TRBV28 and TRBJ2-3; no reliable D call. Germline assignment: CDR1 MDHEN and CDR2 SYDVKM. The CDR3 spans 12 residues. V dropped 6 bases and J dropped 6 bases, with 10 bases sitting between them. Supplemented by reference TRBV28 and TRBJ2-3, the full variable domain reads DVKVTQSSRYLVKRTGEKVFLECVQDMDHENMFWYRQDPGLGLRLIYFSYDVKMKEKGDIPEGYSVSREKKERFSLILESASTNQTSMYLCASSVRRDTQYFGPGTRLTVL.

The sample holds many counts of this clonotype. V and J are TRBV20-1 and TRBJ2-7; tentative D call: TRBD2 (7 bases). Germline lookup yields CDR1 DFQATT and CDR2 SNEGSKA (reference sequence). V gave up 3 bases and J gave up 2 bases, with 14 bases separating them. The CDR3 extends over 14 amino acids. The chain's CDR3 is CSASGGAGTYEQYF. In nucleotides, the CDR3 is TGCAGTGCTAGTGGGGGGGCAGGAACCTACGAGCAGTACTTC.

The sample holds one count of this clonotype. The germline gene is not matched at one end of the junction; a read error may be the cause. The chain uses TRBV20-1 and TRBJ1-5; TRBD1 agrees at 7 bases. The length of the CDR3 is 13 residues. Germline CDR1 and CDR2: DFQATT and SNEGSKA (reference sequence). CDR3 in DNA: TGCAGTGCTAAAACAGGGGTTCGGAAGACCCAGAATTTT. Translated, it gives CSAKTGVRKTQNF.

This clonotype was detected ten times or more. The chain combines TRBV4-1 with TRBJ1-3, with D uncertain. The V end lost 2 bases, the J end lost 1 base, and 12 bases lay between the germline ends. From germline, CDR1 is MGHRA and CDR2 YSYEKL. The CDR3 extends over 16 amino acids. The CDR3 DNA is TGCGCCAGCAGCCAAAGTGGTATCGGATCTGGAAACACCATATATTTT. The encoded protein is CASSQSGIGSGNTIYF.

This clonotype was seen at least ten times. V usage is TRBV20-1 and J usage is TRBJ2-1; weak D call: TRBD2 (5 bases). Germline CDR1 DFQATT, CDR2 SNEGSKA (reference sequence). The CDR3 has 15 amino acids. V dropped 6 bases and J dropped 0 bases, with 15 bases sitting between them. The CDR3 here is CSALGSLSSYNEQFF. The CDR3, as DNA: TGCAGTGCACTAGGGTCCCTGAGCTCCTACAATGAGCAGTTCTTC.

This clonotype showed up many times. The V call is TRBV7-2, the J call TRBJ1-6, with D perhaps matching TRBD1 (5 bases). The CDR3 spans 14 residues. The germline V gene has CDR1 SGHTA and CDR2 FQGNSA. Trimming took 6 bases from V and 10 from J, leaving 16 bases between them. The CDR3 sequence: CASRGRGVPSPLHF. CDR3 in DNA: TGTGCCAGCAGGGGGCGGGGGGTCCCGTCACCCCTCCACTTT.

This clonotype was counted many times. This chain links TRBV10-3 with TRBJ1-1, with 7 nucleotides matching TRBD1. J lost 8 bases, V lost 6 bases, and 15 bases had no gene match. Germline CDR1 ENHRY, CDR2 SYGVKD. The CDR3 is made up of 15 amino acids. CDR3 sequence: CAISFAQGLEGEAFF. The CDR3 bases are TGTGCCATCAGCTTCGCACAGGGGCTCGAGGGGGAAGCTTTCTTT.

This chain joins TRBV20-1 and TRBJ1-1; tentatively, D is TRBD1 (5 bases). The CDR3 is made up of 13 amino acids. The ends were cut back, 4 bases at V and 3 bases at J, with 12 bases in the middle. Germline values: CDR1 DFQATT, CDR2 SNEGSKA (reference sequence). The DNA for the CDR3 is TGCAGTGCTACCGGGGGGGGGGACACTGAAGCTTTCTTT. It encodes CSATGGGDTEAFF.

This clonotype has a count of ten or more. This chain joins TRBV20-1 and TRBJ2-7; D is unresolved. Between the trimmed V and J ends, which lost 3 bases and 4 bases, there was a span of 10 bases. CDR1 is DFQATT, CDR2 SNEGSKA, per germline (reference sequence). The CDR3 runs 12 residues. The CDR3 DNA reads as TGCAGTGCTAGGACGAAAATTTACGAGCAGTACTTC. Its protein is CSARTKIYEQYF.

This clonotype occurred a few times. The gene calls are TRBV20-1 and TRBJ1-5; weak D call: TRBD1 (5 bases). Per the germline V gene, CDR1 is DFQATT and CDR2 is SNEGSKA (reference sequence). V was pared by 1 base and J by 6 bases, with 16 bases between. The CDR3 spans 15 residues. This CDR3 reads CSARAGGSLPQPQHF. The CDR3 coding sequence is TGCAGTGCTAGAGCGGGGGGGTCCCTACCTCAGCCCCAGCATTTT.

This clonotype was picked up many times. This chain connects TRBV20-1 to TRBJ2-3; no clear D. This CDR3 is built from 12 residues. Deletions cut 5 bases from V and 1 base from J, with 7 bases between. Germline-derived CDR1 and CDR2 are DFQATT and SNEGSKA (reference sequence). The CDR3 DNA sequence: TGCAGTGCTTCGCCGGGCACAGATACGCAGTATTTT. This gives the protein CSASPGTDTQYF.

This clonotype was found many times. This sequence joins TRBV25-1 and TRBJ2-3; D is unresolved. Germline-derived CDR1 and CDR2 are MGHDK and SYGVNS. This CDR3 has 12 amino acids. V gave up 10 bases and J gave up 3 bases, with 11 bases separating them. CDR3 in amino acids: CATSSGTDTQYF. The DNA of the CDR3 is TGTGCCACGTCTTCAGGTACAGATACGCAGTATTTT.